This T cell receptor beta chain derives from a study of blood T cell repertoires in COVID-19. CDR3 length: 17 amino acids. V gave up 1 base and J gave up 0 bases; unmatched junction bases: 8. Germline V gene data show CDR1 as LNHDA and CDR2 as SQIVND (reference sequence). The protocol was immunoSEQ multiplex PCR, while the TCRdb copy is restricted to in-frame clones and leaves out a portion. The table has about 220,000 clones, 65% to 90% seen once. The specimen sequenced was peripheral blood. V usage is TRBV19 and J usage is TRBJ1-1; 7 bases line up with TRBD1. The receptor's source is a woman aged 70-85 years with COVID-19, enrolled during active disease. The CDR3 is CASSIGGFDRVNTEAFF. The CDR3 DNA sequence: TGTGCCAGTAGTATAGGGGGGTTCGACAGGGTGAACACTGAAGCTTTCTTT.